The clone carrying this T cell receptor (beta chain) appeared a single time. Antigen: not known. The CDR3 extends over 18 amino acids. Germline V lookup: CDR1 MGHRA, CDR2 YSYEKL. V shed 4 bases and J 6 bases; nucleotides not matched to a gene: 11. A multiplex PCR was run with 60 Vbeta primers and 13 Jbeta primers. Profiling relied on immunoSEQ multiplex PCR, and the TCRdb table lists in-frame clones only, not all of them. The table records about 130,000 clones, roughly four fifths of them present only once. The data originate from a study of cytomegalovirus exposure and HLA in healthy donors. Study-level background: Earlier findings included about 120 million unique TCR beta sequences obtained from roughly 200 million T cells. Findings and limits, study-wide: An observed cluster of highly shared sequence variants was recorded as a likely sequencing artifact.

This sequence was found in a woman in her forties or fifties in good health and CMV-seronegative. J is TRBJ2-1 and V is TRBV4-1, with 14 bases that match TRBD2. Sequenced material: PBMCs. In DNA form, the CDR3 reads TGCGCCAGCAGCCGACGACTAGCGGGAGGGCCCCTACGCAATGAGCAGTTCTTC. It codes for CASSRRLAGGPLRNEQFF.